The entry that follows covers one T cell receptor (beta chain) sequence. What antigen it recognizes has not been identified. The junction departs from the called germline gene at one end, perhaps through a read error. This was a case-control study nested in a cohort of healthcare workers in London, UK, who had nasopharyngeal swab PCR tests and blood samples taken every week. Between 23 and 31 March 2020, the week of the UK lockdown, healthcare workers were enrolled and then followed up weekly for as long as 16 weeks. The entry originates in a study of early T cells in non-severe SARS-CoV-2 infection listed by TCRdb under 2021. About the investigation overall: Bulk RNA from unsorted whole blood was used for TCR sequencing, so alpha and beta chains could not be paired.

Libraries were prepared through 5' RACE. Sequencing was carried out with a NextSeq 500. In the TCR library protocol, unique molecular identifiers were attached to individual cDNA molecules to correct for PCR bias and sequencing error. Both TCR alpha and beta chains were sequenced, and tight co-correlation was observed between alpha and beta sequence abundances in each sample. Turning to the authors' computational methods: Decombinator V4 was used to perform V gene, J gene and CDR3 annotation of TCR sequences. Expanded TCRs were defined as changing significantly between any two time points under a Poisson model with p below 0.0001. Abundances of TCRs were expressed as counts per million after normalisation to the total number of TCRs sequenced in each sample. TRAV1-2 paired with TRAJ12, TRAJ20 or TRAJ33 defined MAIT TCRs, while TRAV10 paired with TRAJ18 defined iNKT TCRs. VDJdb, accessed 1 November 2021, was searched for CMV, EBV and SARS-CoV-2 annotated TCRs, excluding TCRs annotated for multiple antigens. TCRdb handled the public reads itself, with Q25 trimming in fastp and clone calling in MiXCR, and kept productive beta chains. Each entry merges the rows of one CDR3 protein and shows their most common DNA and genes. TCRdb's processing, not the authors', yielded these V and J calls. For this sample there are roughly 69,000 distinct CDR3 sequences; about a tenth appear just once. The ten most abundant clones make up about 14% of the sample.

Beyond this particular receptor, the publication reports: VDJdb matching was skewed toward anti-spike CD8 responses and likely underestimated virus-specific expansions, missing private and CD4 specificities.

The CDR3, cysteine through phenylalanine, is 14 amino acids long. The kept DNA is CDR3 alone, 42 bases in frame from the first base. The germline V gene gives CDR1 as SGHTA and CDR2 as FQGNSA. Here the chain combines TRBV7-2 and TRBJ2-7; the D gene is possibly TRBD1, with 6 bases matching. The material sequenced was whole blood, taken at baseline. This receptor was identified in an adult who was a healthcare worker with PCR-confirmed SARS-CoV-2 infection or an uninfected control (not recorded which). In nucleotide form, the sequence is TGTGCCAGCAGCGCCCGACAGGCATCCTGCGAGCAGTACTTC. Translated, it reads CASSARQASCEQYF. Here the CDR3 is joined to the reference TRBV7-2 and TRBJ2-7 genes, and the full variable domain is: GAGVSQSPSNKVTEKGKDVELRCDPISGHTALYWYRQSLGQGLEFLIYFQGNSAPDKSGLPSDRFSAERTGGSVSTLTIQRTQQEDSAVYLCASSARQASCEQYFGPGTRLTVT.